This T cell receptor (beta chain) was sequenced during a study of blood T cell repertoires in COVID-19. The CDR3 totals 15 residues. Trimming took 4 bases from V and 5 from J; bases not matched to a gene: 8. Looked up from germline, CDR1 is ENHRY and CDR2 is SYGVKD. Assay used: immunoSEQ multiplex PCR; TCRdb lists only in-frame clones, some missing. The sample lists about 170,000 clones; roughly 90% were seen once. The sequencing input was peripheral blood. The rearrangement uses TRBV10-3 and TRBJ2-7, with TRBD1 matching 10 bases. The TCR was taken from a young man with COVID-19, enrolled during active disease. CDR3 DNA: TGTGCCATCAGTGGCGGACAGGGGGAGTACGACGAGCAGTACTTC. Translated, it gives CAISGGQGEYDEQYF.